The entry below gives a single T cell receptor beta chain sequence along with its context. Ten or more counts support this clonotype. Its antigen is currently not known. Base quality data are lacking; no much larger clone is found one base away. These data come from a study of T-cell reconstitution after alpha-beta-depleted transplantation in children (dated by TCRdb to 2016 to 2018). About the investigation overall: The study quantitatively tracked T-cell immune reconstitution after TCRalphabeta/CD19-depleted allogeneic hematopoietic cell transplantation in children using TCR repertoire profiling.

Library prep was done by PCR. This sample was sequenced with an Illumina HiSeq 2500. To normalize quantification of the TCRbeta repertoire, the TCR libraries were built with molecular barcoding that relied on unique molecular identifiers. TCRdb trimmed the raw reads at Q25, called clones with MiXCR and kept productive beta chains. Under each unique CDR3 protein, matching rows form one entry showing the most common genes and DNA. This sample has more than 60,000 distinct CDR3 sequences in its table, and around 6.6% of those were observed once. The top ten clonotypes cover over 2.5% of the sample. From the cysteine up to the phenylalanine, the CDR3 has a length of 14 residues. This entry keeps only the CDR3 DNA: 42 bases, framed from base 1. As encoded in the germline V gene, CDR1 is SGDLS while CDR2 is YYNGEE. The junction carries 10 bases between V and J, which are trimmed by 4 bases and 2 bases respectively.

In this chain, TRBV9 is recombined with TRBJ2-1, and possibly TRBD2, on 6 matching bases. The sequences come from PBMCs from the stem cell graft donor, collected from the stem cell graft. The receptor comes from a human donor who donated a stem cell graft to a child with acute lymphoblastic leukemia. The nucleotides are TGTGCCAGCAGCCCCCGGACTACCTACAATGAGCAGTTCTTC. Its protein reads: CASSPRTTYNEQFF.